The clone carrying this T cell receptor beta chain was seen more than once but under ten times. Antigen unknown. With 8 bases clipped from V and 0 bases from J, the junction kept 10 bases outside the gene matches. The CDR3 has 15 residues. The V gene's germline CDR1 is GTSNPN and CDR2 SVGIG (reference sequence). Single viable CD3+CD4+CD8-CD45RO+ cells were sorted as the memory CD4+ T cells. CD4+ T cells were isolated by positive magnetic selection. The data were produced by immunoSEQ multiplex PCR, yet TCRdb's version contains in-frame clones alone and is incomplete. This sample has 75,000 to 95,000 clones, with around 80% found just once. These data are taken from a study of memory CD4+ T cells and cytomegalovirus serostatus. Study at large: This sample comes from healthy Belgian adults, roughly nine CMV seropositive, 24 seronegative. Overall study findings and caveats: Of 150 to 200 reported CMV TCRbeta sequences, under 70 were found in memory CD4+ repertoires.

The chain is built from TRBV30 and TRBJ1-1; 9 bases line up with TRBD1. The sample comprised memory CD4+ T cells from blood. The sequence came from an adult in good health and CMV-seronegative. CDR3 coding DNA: TGTGCCGGGACAGGGAGGGGAATCATGAACACTGAAGCTTTCTTT. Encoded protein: CAGTGRGIMNTEAFF.